This T cell receptor beta chain was identified in a study of shared clonotypes between healthy human individuals. Libraries were prepared by immunoSEQ multiplex PCR; TCRdb keeps only in-frame clonotypes and omits some of them. The sample holds 2 million to 2.5 million clones; more than 85% are singletons and the top ten take 0.36%. This clonotype originated in a man in his late teens or twenties in good health. Some clones in this sample may be carry-over from other donors' samples. The sample taken for sequencing was naive CD4+ T cells from PBMCs. The subset here: CD45RA+ positively selected.

CDR3 loop: CASSQGVGTEAFF. The CDR3 DNA follows: TGCGCCAGCAGCCAAGGCGTAGGCACTGAAGCTTTCTTT. This chain joins TRBV4-1 and TRBJ1-1; D uncertain. CDR3 size: 13 residues. In germline, CDR1 is MGHRA, CDR2 YSYEKL. The V and J ends lost 1 base and 4 bases respectively, with 7 bases between them.